One and the same sample provided the 16 T cell receptor beta chains below, sequenced in a study of cytomegalovirus exposure and HLA in healthy donors. 13 Jbeta primers and 60 Vbeta primers were used for the PCR. Using immunoSEQ multiplex PCR, the repertoire was profiled, and TCRdb retains in-frame clones only, with some absent. The sample lists around 100,000 clones; nearly 80% were seen once. Sequencing input: PBMCs. Receptors were obtained from a man between 60 and 75 years old in good health and CMV-seropositive.

This clone has a single count. The chain is built from TRBV6-5 and TRBJ1-4, with D possibly matching TRBD1 (6 bases). The CDR3 loop spans 14 amino acids. V was cut by 6 bases and J by 2 bases, with 10 bases left in between. Looked up from germline, CDR1 is MNHEY and CDR2 is SVGAGI. This CDR3 reads CASRSGVTNEKLFF. Written as DNA, the CDR3 is TGTGCCAGCAGATCAGGGGTGACTAATGAAAAACTGTTTTTT.

The V gene is TRBV10-3, the J gene TRBJ1-3; possibly TRBD1 for D (6 bases). The CDR3 has 15 amino acids. Germline CDR1 is ENHRY and CDR2 is SYGVKD. Deletions cut 4 bases from V and 0 bases from J, with 10 bases between. The CDR3: CAISGGRGSGNTIYF. The CDR3 nucleotides read TGTGCCATCAGTGGGGGCAGGGGCTCTGGAAACACCATATATTTT.

The V and J genes are TRBV29-1 and TRBJ1-1; the D gene is possibly TRBD1 (5 bases). This CDR3 is built from 12 residues. Germline assignment: CDR1 SQVTM and CDR2 ANQGSEA. The ends were cut back, 7 bases at V and 6 bases at J, with 15 bases in the middle. The CDR3 nucleotides read TGCAGCGGGGGGAGGGACGGGGCTGAAGCTTTCTTT. Translated: CSGGRDGAEAFF.

In this sample, this clone turned up a few times. The genes are TRBV7-2 and TRBJ2-1; 10 positions agree with TRBD2. Trimming at V came to 5 bases and at J to 6 bases, leaving 7 bases not matched to a gene. Germline V CDR1 and CDR2: SGHTA, FQGNSA. CDR3 length: 15 amino acids. CDR3: CASSPRAGGANEQFF. The CDR3, as DNA: TGTGCCAGCAGCCCTCGAGCGGGGGGGGCCAATGAGCAGTTCTTC.

The chain links TRBV18 to TRBJ1-2; TRBD1 matches 8 bases. J was trimmed by 7 bases and V by 2 bases; bases with no gene match: 6. The CDR3 loop spans 14 amino acids. Germline V gene data show CDR1 as KGHSH and CDR2 as LQKENI. The CDR3 here is CASSPVDRAIGYTF. The CDR3 DNA is TGTGCCAGCTCACCAGTGGACAGGGCCATTGGCTACACCTTC.

The rearrangement joins TRBV2 to TRBJ1-5; 10 bases fit TRBD1. V gave up 5 bases and J gave up 2 bases; unmatched junction bases: 18. Germline V gene data show CDR1 as SNHLY and CDR2 as FYNNEI. This CDR3 has 20 amino acids. CDR3 sequence: CASSFSPPGQGRGGNQPQHF. CDR3 nucleotides: TGTGCCAGCAGTTTTTCACCCCCGGGACAGGGGCGAGGGGGCAATCAGCCCCAGCATTTT.

The chain combines TRBV11-1 with TRBJ2-1; 7 bases are a match to TRBD2. Germline CDR1 is SGHAT and CDR2 is FQDESV (reference sequence). Trimming cost V 8 bases and J 10 bases; bases outside gene matches: 11. The CDR3 runs to 13 residues. The CDR3 coding sequence is TGTGCCAGCCAAAAACCCAGGGAGGGAGAGCAGTTCTTC. Residues: CASQKPREGEQFF.

The chain couples TRBV2 to TRBJ2-2, with a tentative D call TRBD2 (5 bases). Trimming stripped 3 bases from V and 13 bases from J, with 12 bases between. The CDR3 is 12 amino acids. Per germline, CDR1 SNHLY and CDR2 FYNNEI. The CDR3 loop reads CASSDAGSVLFF. CDR3 DNA: TGTGCCAGCAGTGACGCAGGTAGCGTGCTGTTTTTT.

The rearrangement joins TRBV5-4 to TRBJ2-7, with D unresolved. The CDR3 has 12 amino acids. Looked up from germline, CDR1 is SGHNT and CDR2 is YYREEE (reference sequence). V gave up 5 bases and J gave up 1 base, with 7 bases separating them. CDR3 protein: CASSSQSYEQYF. The CDR3 coding sequence is TGTGCCAGCAGTTCACAGTCCTACGAGCAGTACTTC.

This sequence joins TRBV12-5 and TRBJ2-5; 7 nucleotides agree with TRBD1. With V trimmed by 4 bases and J by 3 bases, 5 bases remained unmatched. The germline gives CDR1 LGHNT, CDR2 FRNRAP. The CDR3 covers 14 residues. The CDR3 sequence is CASGWGTAEETQYF. For the CDR3, the DNA is TGTGCTAGTGGTTGGGGGACAGCAGAAGAGACCCAGTACTTC.

This sequence joins TRBV25-1 and TRBJ1-1; D remains unclear. Germline values: CDR1 MGHDK, CDR2 SYGVNS. Trimming removed 4 bases from V and 7 bases from J, with 13 bases in between. This CDR3 is 13 amino acids long. The CDR3 DNA sequence: TGTGCCAGCAGTGCCCGGGGAGGTGATGAAGCTTTCTTT. Translated: CASSARGGDEAFF.

The chain is built from TRBV7-8 and TRBJ1-4; TRBD1 agrees at 10 bases. Trimming cost V 5 bases and J 10 bases; bases outside gene matches: 10. CDR1 is SGHVS, CDR2 FQNEAQ, per germline. The CDR3 runs to 15 residues. The CDR3 reads CASSPQDRGMRKLFF. As DNA, the CDR3 is TGTGCCAGCAGCCCCCAGGACAGGGGGATGCGAAAACTGTTTTTT.

The chain employs TRBV4-1 and TRBJ2-2, with 7 bases matching TRBD1. V trimming: 4 bases; J trimming: 0 bases; junction bases outside the gene matches: 8. CDR1 is MGHRA, CDR2 YSYEKL, per germline. This CDR3 comprises 17 residues. As DNA, the CDR3 is TGCGCCAGCAGCCGGGACAGTCACGACGCGAACACCGGGGAGCTGTTTTTT. Translated: CASSRDSHDANTGELFF.

The table lists this clone with a count of one. The chain is built from TRBV19 and TRBJ2-7, with TRBD1 identical over 7 bases. Germline CDR1 and CDR2: LNHDA and SQIVND (reference sequence). Trimming cost V 2 bases and J 11 bases; bases outside gene matches: 15. The CDR3 contains 15 residues. Here the CDR3 reads CASSIPGQIPQGEYF. CDR3 bases: TGTGCCAGTAGTATACCGGGACAGATTCCTCAGGGGGAGTACTTC.

The chain employs TRBV6-5 and TRBJ2-5; 10 positions agree with TRBD2. Trimming cost V 5 bases and J 2 bases; bases outside gene matches: 5. The CDR3 spans 15 residues. The germline V gene encodes CDR1 MNHEY and CDR2 SVGAGI. CDR3 DNA sequence: TGTGCCAGCAGTGCTAGCGGGGGTCTACAAGAGACCCAGTACTTC. This gives the protein CASSASGGLQETQYF.

The chain combines TRBV6-5 with TRBJ1-2; TRBD1 is a possible D gene (5 bases). The CDR3 is 15 residues long. Germline CDR1 is MNHEY and CDR2 is SVGAGI. Trimming pared 4 bases from V and 2 bases from J, leaving 14 bases between. The CDR3 region is CASSLAVGGNYGYTF. DNA for the CDR3: TGTGCCAGCAGTTTAGCGGTGGGGGGGAACTATGGCTACACCTTC.